These 29 T cell receptor beta chains share one sample of origin, sequenced in a study of vaccination effects on CD4 cells after COVID-19. Antigen specificity for these receptors is unknown. Sequencing used immunoSEQ multiplex PCR; TCRdb keeps in-frame clones, though not all of them. The sample includes some 22,000 clones, around two thirds of them seen just once. ViraFEST assay sequencing came after antigen-specific CD4+ T cells were expanded with viral peptide pools. When 10 to 11 days of culture had elapsed, CD4+ T cells were isolated. The study found no prior SARS-CoV-2 infection in the vaccine recipients, who tested negative for nucleocapsid antibodies. The sequencing used CD4+ T cells from PBMCs cultured with HCoV-OC43 spike peptides, collected before COVID-19 vaccination. Subset indicated: HCoV-OC43 spike overlapping peptide pool stimulation. The source is a human donor who received a COVID-19 vaccine.

V usage is TRBV10-2 and J usage is TRBJ2-1; D might be TRBD1 (6 bases). Germline values: CDR1 WSHSY, CDR2 SAAADI. Deletions cut 7 bases from V and 10 bases from J, with 11 bases between. The CDR3 is 11 amino acids. CDR3 DNA: TGCGCCAGCATGGAAAGGGGGGAGCAGTTCTTC. It specifies CASMERGEQFF.

The V gene is TRBV5-1, the J gene TRBJ1-1, with 9 positions matching TRBD1. Germline-derived CDR1 and CDR2 are SGHRS and YFSETQ. Germline trimming cut 4 bases from V and 3 bases from J; bases unmatched to any gene: 7. The CDR3 covers 15 residues. Written as DNA, the CDR3 is TGCGCCAGCAGCCCCCTGACAGGGGGGGACACTGAAGCTTTCTTT. Amino acids: CASSPLTGGDTEAFF.

The chain carries TRBV11-2 and TRBJ1-2; D is uncertain. The germline V gene has CDR1 SGHAT and CDR2 FQNNGV. With 0 bases removed from V and 1 base from J, the gap between germline ends came to 6 bases. The CDR3 covers 14 residues. The CDR3 DNA reads TGTGCCAGCAGCTTAGACAGACTTAACTATGGCTACACCTTC. Encoded protein: CASSLDRLNYGYTF.

This rearrangement joins TRBV29-1 to TRBJ1-2, with 7 bases fitting TRBD1. Germline V gives CDR1 SQVTM, CDR2 ANQGSEA. The CDR3 is 12 residues long. V shed 6 bases, J shed 7 bases, and the junction held 8 bases outside the gene matches. The CDR3 nucleotides read TGCAGCGTGACAGGGAAGGAAGCTGGCTACACCTTC. It encodes CSVTGKEAGYTF.

The chain combines TRBV3-1 (or the pseudogene TRBV3-2) with TRBJ1-2, with a possible D match to TRBD1 (5 bases). CDR1 is LGHDT and CDR2 is YNNKEL in the germline V gene (reference sequence). V shed 0 bases and J shed 3 bases, with 17 bases lying between them. This CDR3 has 17 residues. CDR3 coding DNA: TGTGCCAGCAGCCAAGATCTTACGGCAGGGCGCTACTATGGCTACACCTTC. Its protein product is CASSQDLTAGRYYGYTF.

The chain recombines TRBV18 with TRBJ2-1, with TRBD1 as a possible D gene (5 bases). V dropped 3 bases and J dropped 6 bases, with 9 bases sitting between them. CDR1 is KGHSH, CDR2 LQKENI, per germline. The length of the CDR3 is 13 residues. CDR3 coding DNA: TGTGCCAGCTCACCCGCTCAGGGCAATGAGCAGTTCTTC. It is translated as CASSPAQGNEQFF.

The genes are TRBV6-5 and TRBJ2-7, with 14 positions matching TRBD2. V was clipped by 4 bases and J by 4 bases; unmatched bases: 3. Germline CDR1 reads MNHEY; CDR2 reads SVGAGI. This CDR3 spans 15 amino acids. The CDR3 region is CASSSGLAGGYEQYF. CDR3 coding DNA: TGTGCCAGCAGTTCCGGACTAGCGGGGGGATACGAGCAGTACTTC.

The chain joins TRBV10-1 to TRBJ1-2; D remains ambiguous. CDR3 length: 12 amino acids. The germline gives CDR1 WNHNN, CDR2 SYGVQD (reference sequence). V dropped 2 bases and J dropped 2 bases, with 3 bases sitting between them. The CDR3 nucleotides read TGCGCCAGCAGTGAGGGGAACTATGGCTACACCTTC. It specifies CASSEGNYGYTF.

This clone has just a few counts. V is TRBV11-3 and J is TRBJ2-3; TRBD2 might be the D (7 bases). CDR1 is SGHNT and CDR2 is YENEEA in the germline V gene. The CDR3 has 15 amino acids. V was trimmed by 5 bases and J by 2 bases, leaving 14 bases between them. CDR3: CASSQGGALTDTQYF. The CDR3 coding sequence is TGTGCCAGCAGCCAAGGGGGGGCCCTCACAGATACGCAGTATTTT.

This clone came up once. This chain joins TRBV30 and TRBJ1-4, with no clear D. V shed 3 bases and J shed 2 bases, with 7 bases lying between them. From germline, CDR1 is GTSNPN and CDR2 SVGIG (reference sequence). The CDR3 is 13 residues long. The CDR3 loop reads CAWSRGTNEKLFF. The DNA of the CDR3 is TGTGCCTGGAGCCGGGGTACTAATGAAAAACTGTTTTTT.

The V and J genes are TRBV20-1 and TRBJ2-3; D perhaps matches TRBD2 (6 bases). V was trimmed by 3 bases and J by 2 bases, leaving 15 bases between them. This CDR3 spans 15 amino acids. CDR1 and CDR2 (germline): DFQATT, SNEGSKA (reference sequence). CDR3 residues: CSASTLRGNTDTQYF. Written as DNA, the CDR3 is TGCAGTGCTAGTACATTGCGGGGCAACACAGATACGCAGTATTTT.

The chain links TRBV18 to TRBJ2-5, with D uncertain. The CDR3 covers 14 residues. Germline V gene lookup returns CDR1 KGHSH and CDR2 LQKENI. V was shortened by 0 bases and J by 4 bases, with 9 bases between the two germline ends. CDR3: CASSPPHLGETQYF. The CDR3 coding sequence is TGTGCCAGCTCACCACCACACTTGGGAGAGACCCAGTACTTC.

This chain joins TRBV11-2 and TRBJ1-5, with 7 bases that match TRBD1. The CDR3 consists of 14 residues. The germline gives CDR1 SGHAT, CDR2 FQNNGV. With 2 bases clipped from V and 5 bases from J, the junction kept 3 bases outside the gene matches. CDR3 DNA sequence: TGTGCCAGCAGCTTACGGGACAGAGATCAGCCCCAGCATTTT. This translates into CASSLRDRDQPQHF. Using reference TRBV11-2 and TRBJ1-5 for the parts outside the CDR3, the full variable domain is EAGVAQSPRYKIIEKRQSVAFWCNPISGHATLYWYQQILGQGPKLLIQFQNNGVVDDSQLPKDRFSAERLKGVDSTLKIQPAKLEDSAVYLCASSLRDRDQPQHFGDGTRLSIL.

This rearrangement joins TRBV14 to TRBJ2-1, with 14 nucleotides matching TRBD2. This CDR3 region has 16 residues. J was trimmed by 9 bases and V by 2 bases; bases with no gene match: 6. Germline V gene lookup returns CDR1 SGHDN and CDR2 FVKESK. The DNA of the CDR3 is TGTGCCAGCAGCCAATTGGGACTAGCGGGAGAGGTTGAGCAGTTCTTC. Protein: CASSQLGLAGEVEQFF.

This chain links TRBV6-1 with TRBJ2-1; 8 bases match TRBD2. The CDR3 covers 14 residues. J was trimmed by 3 bases and V by 6 bases; bases with no gene match: 4. Per the germline V gene, CDR1 is MNHNS and CDR2 is SASEGT. CDR3 nucleotide sequence: TGTGCCAGCAGCGACCGGGGGGGCTACAATGAGCAGTTCTTC. Amino acid sequence: CASSDRGGYNEQFF.

This chain uses TRBV18 with TRBJ1-4; D perhaps matches TRBD1 (5 bases). The CDR3 is 14 residues long. Germline CDR1 is KGHSH and CDR2 is LQKENI. Trimming removed 5 bases from V and 0 bases from J, with 7 bases in between. The CDR3 is CASSAGATNEKLFF. In DNA, the CDR3 is TGTGCCAGCTCAGCGGGGGCAACTAATGAAAAACTGTTTTTT.

CDR3 amino acids: CASSPPHRGNTEAFF. The CDR3 region has the DNA TGTGCCAGCAGCCCCCCGCACAGGGGGAACACTGAAGCTTTCTTT. The rearrangement links TRBV7-9 to TRBJ1-1; 7 bases align to TRBD1. The V segment lost 5 bases and the J segment 1 base; nucleotides outside the gene matches: 7. This CDR3 contains 15 residues. CDR1 is SEHNR and CDR2 is FQNEAQ in the germline V gene (reference sequence).

The chain joins TRBV7-9 to TRBJ2-5; D gene uncertain. Germline V CDR1 and CDR2: SEHNR, FQNEAQ (reference sequence). This CDR3 is built from 13 residues. V lost 7 bases and J lost 1, with 10 bases in between. This CDR3 is CASNEWAQETQYF. The CDR3 DNA reads as TGTGCCAGCAATGAGTGGGCCCAAGAGACCCAGTACTTC.

This chain connects TRBV4-1 to TRBJ2-1; TRBD1 agrees at 8 bases. CDR1 is MGHRA and CDR2 is YSYEKL in the germline V gene. CDR3 length equals 15 residues. Losses at the gene ends were 3 bases for V and 6 bases for J; bases not matched to a gene: 7. Here the CDR3 DNA reads TGCGCCAGCAGCCACCCACCGACAGGGGTCAATGAGCAGTTCTTC. Residues: CASSHPPTGVNEQFF.

This clone appeared a few times. The rearrangement links TRBV11-2 to TRBJ1-1, with D unclear. The CDR3 runs to 16 residues. Deletions cut 3 bases from V and 0 bases from J, with 14 bases between. Germline CDR1 SGHAT, CDR2 FQNNGV. The CDR3: CASSLKFGEMNTEAFF. The CDR3 DNA reads as TGTGCCAGCAGCTTGAAATTCGGGGAAATGAACACTGAAGCTTTCTTT.

This chain uses TRBV3-1 (or the pseudogene TRBV3-2) with TRBJ1-5, with D maybe TRBD1 (6 bases). Trimming stripped 3 bases from V and 5 bases from J, with 11 bases between. The CDR3 consists of 14 residues. The germline V gene has CDR1 LGHDT and CDR2 YNNKEL (reference sequence). In DNA form, the CDR3 reads TGTGCCAGCAGCCACACAGGGAAAGATCAGCCCCAGCATTTT. This gives the protein CASSHTGKDQPQHF.

The rearrangement links TRBV19 to TRBJ1-5; D gene ambiguous. The CDR3 is made up of 15 amino acids. CDR1 is LNHDA and CDR2 is SQIVND in the germline V gene (reference sequence). Trimming removed 4 bases from V and 2 bases from J, with 12 bases in between. The CDR3 sequence: CASSRERVGNQPQHF. The CDR3 DNA sequence: TGTGCCAGTAGTAGGGAAAGAGTCGGCAATCAGCCCCAGCATTTT.

The V and J genes are TRBV25-1 and TRBJ2-2; TRBD1 or TRBD2 may be the D gene (5 bases each). Germline V gene lookup returns CDR1 MGHDK and CDR2 SYGVNS. The V end was cut by 6 bases, the J end by 3 bases, with 8 bases between. The CDR3 runs 13 residues. CDR3 sequence reads: CASRVGDTGELFF. CDR3 nucleotide sequence: TGTGCCAGCAGGGTGGGGGACACCGGGGAGCTGTTTTTT.

This clone has only a few counts. The V and J genes are TRBV6-1 and TRBJ2-5; 9 nucleotides match TRBD1. V shed 1 base, J shed 6 bases, and the junction held 6 bases outside the gene matches. This CDR3 comprises 15 residues. CDR1 and CDR2 from the germline V gene are MNHNS and SASEGT. The CDR3 sequence is CASSEVGTGLQTQYF. Here the CDR3 DNA reads TGTGCCAGCAGTGAAGTAGGGACAGGGCTGCAGACCCAGTACTTC.

The chain joins TRBV7-2 to TRBJ2-5, with 12 bases aligning to TRBD2. V was pared by 5 bases and J by 3 bases, with 10 bases of the junction left unmatched. The CDR3 loop spans 17 amino acids. CDR1 is SGHTA and CDR2 is FQGNSA in the germline V gene. The CDR3 sequence is CASSTSRTSGVKETQYF. CDR3 DNA sequence: TGTGCCAGCAGCACATCCCGGACTAGCGGGGTAAAAGAGACCCAGTACTTC.

This chain uses TRBV6-2 or TRBV6-3 with TRBJ2-7, with D hard to call. V lost 2 bases and J 4 bases, leaving 9 bases between the germline ends. The length of the CDR3 is 13 residues. Germline CDR1 is MNHEY and CDR2 is SVGEGT. The CDR3 nucleotides read TGTGCCAGCAGTTACCGATCCTTTTACGAGCAGTACTTC. Amino acids: CASSYRSFYEQYF.

This chain links TRBV20-1 with TRBJ2-1, with TRBD2 as a possible D gene (6 bases). The germline V gene encodes CDR1 DFQATT and CDR2 SNEGSKA (reference sequence). The V gene lost 3 bases and the J gene lost 7 bases, with 19 bases spanning the gap. The CDR3 contains 15 residues. CDR3 protein: CSASGWRELGNEQFF. The CDR3 region has the DNA TGCAGTGCTAGTGGGTGGAGGGAACTGGGGAATGAGCAGTTCTTC.

This clone was found a few times. The V gene is TRBV6-1, the J gene TRBJ1-2; 12 positions agree with TRBD1. Looked up from germline, CDR1 is MNHNS and CDR2 is SASEGT. The CDR3 totals 15 residues. With 3 bases clipped from V and 4 bases from J, the junction kept 3 bases outside the gene matches. This chain's CDR3 is CASSEGTGGAYGYTF. CDR3 nucleotides: TGTGCCAGCAGTGAGGGGACAGGGGGCGCCTATGGCTACACCTTC.

This sequence joins TRBV7-2 and TRBJ2-2, with 12 bases aligning to TRBD1. J lost 4 bases, V lost 6 bases, and 6 bases had no gene match. CDR1 SGHTA and CDR2 FQGNSA come from the germline V gene. The CDR3 sequence is 16 residues long. The CDR3 nucleotides are TGTGCCAGCAGAGAGGGACAGGGGGCGGCCACCGGGGAGCTGTTTTTT. Protein product: CASREGQGAATGELFF.